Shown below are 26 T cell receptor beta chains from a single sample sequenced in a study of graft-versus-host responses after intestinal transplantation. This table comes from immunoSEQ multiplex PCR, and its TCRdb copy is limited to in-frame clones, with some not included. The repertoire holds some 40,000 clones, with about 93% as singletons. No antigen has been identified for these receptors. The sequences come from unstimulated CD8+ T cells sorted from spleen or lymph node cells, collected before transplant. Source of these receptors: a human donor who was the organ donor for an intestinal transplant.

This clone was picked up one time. The CDR3 nucleotides are TGTGCCAGCAGCTTAGTTCCCTACGAGCAGTACTTC. Its translation is CASSLVPYEQYF. The chain joins TRBV7-2 to TRBJ2-7; D not resolved. Germline V gene sequence: CDR1 SGHTA, CDR2 FQGNSA. V was pared by 1 base and J by 2 bases, with 3 bases between. CDR3 length equals 12 residues.

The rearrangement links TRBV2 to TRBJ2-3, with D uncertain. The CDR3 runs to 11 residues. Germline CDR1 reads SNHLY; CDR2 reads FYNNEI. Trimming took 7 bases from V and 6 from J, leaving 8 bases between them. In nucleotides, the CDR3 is TGTGCCAGCACACGGAGCGATACGCAGTATTTT. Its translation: CASTRSDTQYF.

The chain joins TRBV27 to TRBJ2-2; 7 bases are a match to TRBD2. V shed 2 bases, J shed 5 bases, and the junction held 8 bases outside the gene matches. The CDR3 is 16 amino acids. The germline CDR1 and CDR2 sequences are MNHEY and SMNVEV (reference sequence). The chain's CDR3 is CASSLNGGRRTGELFF. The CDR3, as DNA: TGTGCCAGCAGTTTAAACGGCGGGAGAAGGACCGGGGAGCTGTTTTTT.

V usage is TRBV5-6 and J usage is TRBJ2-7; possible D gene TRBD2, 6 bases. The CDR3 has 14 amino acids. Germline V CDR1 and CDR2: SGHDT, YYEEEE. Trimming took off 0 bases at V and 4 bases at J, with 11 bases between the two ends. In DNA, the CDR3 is TGTGCCAGCAGCTTGGGACTAGGAGCTTACGAGCAGTACTTC. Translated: CASSLGLGAYEQYF.

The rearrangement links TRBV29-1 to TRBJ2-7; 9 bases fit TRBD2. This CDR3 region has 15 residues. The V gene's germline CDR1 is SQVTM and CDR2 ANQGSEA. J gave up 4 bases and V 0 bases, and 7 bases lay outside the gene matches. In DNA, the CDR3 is TGCAGCGTTGAAGATGAGACTAGCGGCGTTTACGAGCAGTACTTC. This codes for CSVEDETSGVYEQYF.

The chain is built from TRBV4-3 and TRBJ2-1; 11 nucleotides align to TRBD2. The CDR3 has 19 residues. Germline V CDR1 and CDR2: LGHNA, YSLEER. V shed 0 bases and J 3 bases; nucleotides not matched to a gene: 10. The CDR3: CASSQDLGLAGGLYNEQFF. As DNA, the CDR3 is TGCGCCAGCAGCCAAGATCTTGGGCTAGCGGGAGGCCTCTACAATGAGCAGTTCTTC.

CDR3 sequence reads: CASGLTLAGYYNEQFF. The DNA for the CDR3 is TGTGCTAGTGGGCTGACCCTAGCGGGATACTACAATGAGCAGTTCTTC. This chain uses TRBV12-5 with TRBJ2-1, with 9 bases fitting TRBD2. Germline V gene sequence: CDR1 LGHNT, CDR2 FRNRAP. Germline trimming cut 6 bases from V and 3 bases from J; bases unmatched to any gene: 9. The CDR3 has 16 amino acids.

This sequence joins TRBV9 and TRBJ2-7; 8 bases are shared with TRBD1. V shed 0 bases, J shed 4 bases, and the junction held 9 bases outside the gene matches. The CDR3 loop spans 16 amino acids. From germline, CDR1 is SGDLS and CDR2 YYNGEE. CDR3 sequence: CASSVGVAQGEYEQYF. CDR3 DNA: TGTGCCAGCAGCGTAGGGGTAGCACAGGGGGAGTACGAGCAGTACTTC.

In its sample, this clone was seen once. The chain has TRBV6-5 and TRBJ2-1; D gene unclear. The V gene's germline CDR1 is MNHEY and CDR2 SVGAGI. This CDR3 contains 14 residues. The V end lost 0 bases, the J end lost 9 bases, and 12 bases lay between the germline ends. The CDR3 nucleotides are TGTGCCAGCAGTTACTCACCAGGTGGCAGTGAGCAGTTCTTC. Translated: CASSYSPGGSEQFF.

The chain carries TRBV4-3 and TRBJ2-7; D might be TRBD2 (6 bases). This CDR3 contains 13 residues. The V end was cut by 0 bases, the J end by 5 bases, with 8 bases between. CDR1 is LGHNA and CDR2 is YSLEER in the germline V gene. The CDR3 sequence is CASSQDRRDEQYF. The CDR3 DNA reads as TGCGCCAGCAGCCAAGATCGGAGGGACGAGCAGTACTTC.

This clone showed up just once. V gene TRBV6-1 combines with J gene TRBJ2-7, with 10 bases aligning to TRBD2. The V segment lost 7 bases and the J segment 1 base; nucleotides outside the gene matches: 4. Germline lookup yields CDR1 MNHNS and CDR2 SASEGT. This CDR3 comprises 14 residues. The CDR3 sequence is CASTGLAASYEQYF. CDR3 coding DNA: TGTGCCAGCACAGGACTAGCGGCATCCTACGAGCAGTACTTC.

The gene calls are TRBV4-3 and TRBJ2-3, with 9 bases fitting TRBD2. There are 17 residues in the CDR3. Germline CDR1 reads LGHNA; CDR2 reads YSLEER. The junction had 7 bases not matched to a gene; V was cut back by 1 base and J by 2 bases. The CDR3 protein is CASSQALTSGITDTQYF. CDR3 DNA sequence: TGCGCCAGCAGCCAAGCCCTGACTAGCGGAATCACAGATACGCAGTATTTT.

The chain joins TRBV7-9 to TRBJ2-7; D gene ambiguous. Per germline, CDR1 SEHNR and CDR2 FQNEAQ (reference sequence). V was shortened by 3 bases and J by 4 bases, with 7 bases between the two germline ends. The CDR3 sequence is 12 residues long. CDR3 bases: TGTGCCAGCAGCTTTATAGGGTACGAGCAGTACTTC. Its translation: CASSFIGYEQYF.

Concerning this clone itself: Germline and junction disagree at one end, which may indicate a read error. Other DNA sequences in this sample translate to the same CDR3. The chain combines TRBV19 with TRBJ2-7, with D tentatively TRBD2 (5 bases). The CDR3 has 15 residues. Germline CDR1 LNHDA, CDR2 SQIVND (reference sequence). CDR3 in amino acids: CASSTLPGIIGEQYF. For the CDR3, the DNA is TGTGCCAGCAGTACCCTCCCCGGGATAATCGGCGAGCAGTACTTC.

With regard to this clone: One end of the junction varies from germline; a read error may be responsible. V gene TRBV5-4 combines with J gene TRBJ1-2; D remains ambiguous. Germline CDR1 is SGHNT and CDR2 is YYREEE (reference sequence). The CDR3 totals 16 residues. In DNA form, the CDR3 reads TGTGCCAGCAGCTTGGACGCTACAAGACCGGACTATGGGTACACCTTC. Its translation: CASSLDATRPDYGYTF.

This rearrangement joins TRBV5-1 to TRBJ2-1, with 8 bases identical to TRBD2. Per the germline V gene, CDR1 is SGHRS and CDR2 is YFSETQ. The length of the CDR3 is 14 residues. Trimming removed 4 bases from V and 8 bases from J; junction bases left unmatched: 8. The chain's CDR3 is CASSLLSGTDEQFF. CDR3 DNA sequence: TGCGCCAGCAGCCTACTTAGCGGGACGGATGAGCAGTTCTTC.

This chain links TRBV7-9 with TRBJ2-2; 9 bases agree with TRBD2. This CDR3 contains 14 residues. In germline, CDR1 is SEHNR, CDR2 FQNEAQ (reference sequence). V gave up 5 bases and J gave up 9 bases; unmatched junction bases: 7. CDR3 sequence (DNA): TGTGCCAGCAGCCCGGCGGGAGGGAGGAGGGAGCTGTTTTTT. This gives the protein CASSPAGGRRELFF.

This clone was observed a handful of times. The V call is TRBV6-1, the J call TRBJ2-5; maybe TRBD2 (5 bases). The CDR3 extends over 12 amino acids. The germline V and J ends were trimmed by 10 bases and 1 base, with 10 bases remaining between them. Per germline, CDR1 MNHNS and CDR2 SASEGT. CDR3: CATAGIQETQYF. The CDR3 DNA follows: TGTGCCACCGCCGGGATCCAAGAGACCCAGTACTTC.

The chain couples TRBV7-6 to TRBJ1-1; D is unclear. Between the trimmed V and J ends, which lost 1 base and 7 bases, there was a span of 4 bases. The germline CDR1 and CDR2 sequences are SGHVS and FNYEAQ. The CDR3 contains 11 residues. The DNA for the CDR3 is TGTGCCAGCAGCTTAGACGGTGAAGCTTTCTTT. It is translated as CASSLDGEAFF.

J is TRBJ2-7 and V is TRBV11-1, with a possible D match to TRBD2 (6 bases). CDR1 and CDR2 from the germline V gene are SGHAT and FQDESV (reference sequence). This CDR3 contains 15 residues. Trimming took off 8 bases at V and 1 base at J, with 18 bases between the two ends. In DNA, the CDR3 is TGTGCCAGCGCGCGGGACTTGGGGCCTTCCTACGAGCAGTACTTC. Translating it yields CASARDLGPSYEQYF.

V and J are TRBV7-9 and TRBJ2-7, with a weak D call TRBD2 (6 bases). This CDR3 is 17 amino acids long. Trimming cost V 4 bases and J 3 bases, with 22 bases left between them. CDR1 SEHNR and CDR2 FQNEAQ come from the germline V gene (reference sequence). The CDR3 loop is CASSSWTTPWDIYEQYF. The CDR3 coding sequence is TGTGCCAGCAGCTCATGGACTACCCCCTGGGATATCTACGAGCAGTACTTC.

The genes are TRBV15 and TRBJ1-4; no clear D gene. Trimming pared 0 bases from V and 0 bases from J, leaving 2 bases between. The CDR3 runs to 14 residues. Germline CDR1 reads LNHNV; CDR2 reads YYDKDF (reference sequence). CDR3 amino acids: CATSRESTNEKLFF. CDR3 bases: TGTGCCACCAGCAGAGAGTCAACTAATGAAAAACTGTTTTTT.

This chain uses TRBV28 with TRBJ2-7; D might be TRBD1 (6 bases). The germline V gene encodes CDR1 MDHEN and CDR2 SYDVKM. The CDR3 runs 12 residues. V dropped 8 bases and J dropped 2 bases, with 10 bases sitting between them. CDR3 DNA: TGTGCCAGCGGGGGCAGGGCCTACGAGCAGTACTTC. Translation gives CASGGRAYEQYF.

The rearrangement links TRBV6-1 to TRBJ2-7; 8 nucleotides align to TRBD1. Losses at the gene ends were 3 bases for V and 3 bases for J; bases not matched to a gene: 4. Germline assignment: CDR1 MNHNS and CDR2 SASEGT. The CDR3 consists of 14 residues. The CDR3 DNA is TGTGCCAGCAGTGATCAGGGGGCTGGCTACGAGCAGTACTTC. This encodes CASSDQGAGYEQYF.

DNA for the CDR3: TGTGCCAGCAGCCATACAGGGGGCTCTGGAAACACCATATATTTT. Translating it yields CASSHTGGSGNTIYF. The rearrangement uses TRBV7-9 and TRBJ1-3; 8 bases agree with TRBD1. Unmatched junction bases numbered 3, after V lost 5 bases and J lost 0 bases. Germline CDR1 and CDR2: SEHNR and FQNEAQ (reference sequence). This CDR3 comprises 15 residues.

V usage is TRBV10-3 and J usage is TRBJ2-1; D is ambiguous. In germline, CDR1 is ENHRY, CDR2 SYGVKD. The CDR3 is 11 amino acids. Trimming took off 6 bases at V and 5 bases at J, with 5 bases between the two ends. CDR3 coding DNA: TGTGCCATCAGAGTGGACAATGAGCAGTTCTTC. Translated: CAIRVDNEQFF.